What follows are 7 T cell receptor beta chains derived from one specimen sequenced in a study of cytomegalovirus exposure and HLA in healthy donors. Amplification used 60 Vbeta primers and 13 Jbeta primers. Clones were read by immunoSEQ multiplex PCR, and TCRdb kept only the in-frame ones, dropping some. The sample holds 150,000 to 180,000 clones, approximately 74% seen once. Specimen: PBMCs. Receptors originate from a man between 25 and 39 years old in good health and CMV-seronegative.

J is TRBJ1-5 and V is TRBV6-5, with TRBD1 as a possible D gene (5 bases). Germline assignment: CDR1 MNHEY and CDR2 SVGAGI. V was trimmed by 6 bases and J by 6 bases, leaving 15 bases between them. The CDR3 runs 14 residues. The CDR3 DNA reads TGTGCCAGCAGACCCAGGGCGGGGGGTCAGCCCCAGCATTTT. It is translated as CASRPRAGGQPQHF.

Written as DNA, the CDR3 is TGTGCCAGCAGTTCTGGACAGGAGGGAGATACGCAGTATTTT. Protein product: CASSSGQEGDTQYF. This chain uses TRBV28 with TRBJ2-3; a weak D match, TRBD1 (7 bases). CDR1 and CDR2 (germline): MDHEN, SYDVKM. This CDR3 contains 14 residues. Trimming shortened V by 4 bases and J by 5 bases, and 13 bases separated the two germline ends.

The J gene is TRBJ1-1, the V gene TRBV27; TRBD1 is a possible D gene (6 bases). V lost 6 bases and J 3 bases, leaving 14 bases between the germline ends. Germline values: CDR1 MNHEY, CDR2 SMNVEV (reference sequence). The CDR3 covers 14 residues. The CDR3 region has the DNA TGTGCCAGCAGGGCACAGGGCATGCACACTGAAGCTTTCTTT. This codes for CASRAQGMHTEAFF.

As DNA, the CDR3 is TGTGCCAGCTATGAACAGGGGTTCTCCTACGAGCAGTACTTC. Translated, it gives CASYEQGFSYEQYF. The J gene is TRBJ2-7, the V gene TRBV5-6, with 7 bases lining up with TRBD1. Germline V CDR1 and CDR2: SGHDT, YYEEEE. J was trimmed by 0 bases and V by 7 bases; bases with no gene match: 7. The CDR3 spans 14 residues.

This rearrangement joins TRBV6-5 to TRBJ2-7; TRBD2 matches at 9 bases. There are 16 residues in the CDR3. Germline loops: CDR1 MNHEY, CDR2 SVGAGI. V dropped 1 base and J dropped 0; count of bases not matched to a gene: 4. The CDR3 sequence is CASSYFSGSSSYEQYF. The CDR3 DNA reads TGTGCCAGCAGTTACTTTAGCGGGAGCAGCTCCTACGAGCAGTACTTC.

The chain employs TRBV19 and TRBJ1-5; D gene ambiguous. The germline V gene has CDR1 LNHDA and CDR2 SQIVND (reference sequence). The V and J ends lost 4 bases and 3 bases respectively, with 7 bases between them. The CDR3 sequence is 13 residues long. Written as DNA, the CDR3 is TGTGCCAGTAGTACGGGTACCAATCAGCCCCAGCATTTT. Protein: CASSTGTNQPQHF.

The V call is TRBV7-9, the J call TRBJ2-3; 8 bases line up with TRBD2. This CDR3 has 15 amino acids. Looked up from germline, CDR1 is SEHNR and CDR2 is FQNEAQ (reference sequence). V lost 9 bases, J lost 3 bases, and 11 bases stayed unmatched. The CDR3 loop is CASSKRSGSTDTQYF. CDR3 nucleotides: TGTGCCAGTAGTAAGAGGAGCGGGAGTACAGATACGCAGTATTTT.